Described below is a single TCR beta chain sequence and its context. Unmatched junction bases numbered 7, after V lost 0 bases and J lost 9 bases. The CDR3 contains 15 residues. Germline V gene sequence: CDR1 SGHKS, CDR2 YYEKEE (reference sequence). The sample comes from a study of blood T cell repertoires in COVID-19. Original methodology: How many nucleated cells were present was estimated from reference gene primer amplification. Method: immunoSEQ multiplex PCR; TCRdb's copy keeps in-frame clones and lacks some. V and J calls and clone size are as listed in that table; D and trimming were resolved from the DNA. Among over 150,000 clones, less than 80% were seen once, and the ten largest hold 9.5% to 15%.

What was sequenced was peripheral blood. The chain couples TRBV5-5 to TRBJ2-1; 9 bases map to TRBD2. The TCR originated in a woman in her 50s with acute or convalescent COVID-19. CDR3: CASSLGAGGPSEQFF. CDR3 coding DNA: TGTGCCAGCAGCTTGGGTGCGGGGGGGCCGAGTGAGCAGTTCTTC.